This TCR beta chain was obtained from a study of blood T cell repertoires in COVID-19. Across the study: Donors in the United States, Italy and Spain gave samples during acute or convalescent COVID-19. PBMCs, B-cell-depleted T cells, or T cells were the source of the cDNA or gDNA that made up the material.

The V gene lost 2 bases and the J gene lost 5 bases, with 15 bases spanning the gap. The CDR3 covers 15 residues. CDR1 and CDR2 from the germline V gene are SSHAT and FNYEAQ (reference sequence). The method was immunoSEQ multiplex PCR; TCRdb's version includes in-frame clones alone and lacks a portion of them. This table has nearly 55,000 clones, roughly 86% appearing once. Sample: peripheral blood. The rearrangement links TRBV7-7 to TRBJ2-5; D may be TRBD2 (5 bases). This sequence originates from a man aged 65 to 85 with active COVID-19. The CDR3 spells CASSLTEGLGETQYF. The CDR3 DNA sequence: TGTGCCAGCAGCTTAACAGAGGGTTTAGGGGAGACCCAGTACTTC.